This T cell receptor (beta chain) was observed in a study of blood T cell repertoires in COVID-19. Sequenced by immunoSEQ multiplex PCR; TCRdb stores in-frame clones only, minus some. Found here are roughly 300,000 clones, about 88% of them singletons; the top ten hold more than 0.9%. The V end lost 3 bases, the J end lost 2 bases, and 5 bases lay between the germline ends. This CDR3 spans 13 amino acids. Germline CDR1 is MNHEY and CDR2 is SMNVEV (reference sequence). This sequence originates from a young woman who had recovered from COVID-19. The chain has TRBV27 and TRBJ1-5; D not certain. What was sequenced was PBMCs or T cells enriched from blood (not recorded which). The CDR3 nucleotides read TGTGCCAGCAGTTTCCAGGGCAATCAGCCCCAGCATTTT. This sequence encodes CASSFQGNQPQHF.